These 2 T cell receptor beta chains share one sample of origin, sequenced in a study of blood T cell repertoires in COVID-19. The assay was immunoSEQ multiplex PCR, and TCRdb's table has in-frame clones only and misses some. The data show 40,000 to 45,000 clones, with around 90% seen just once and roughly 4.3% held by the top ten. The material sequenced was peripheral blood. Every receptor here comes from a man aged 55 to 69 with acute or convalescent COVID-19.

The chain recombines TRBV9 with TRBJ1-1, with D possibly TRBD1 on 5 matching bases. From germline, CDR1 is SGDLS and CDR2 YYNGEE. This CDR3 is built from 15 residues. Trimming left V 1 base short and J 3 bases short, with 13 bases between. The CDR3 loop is CASSVLVGEDTEAFF. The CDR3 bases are TGTGCCAGCAGCGTACTTGTGGGGGAGGACACTGAAGCTTTCTTT.

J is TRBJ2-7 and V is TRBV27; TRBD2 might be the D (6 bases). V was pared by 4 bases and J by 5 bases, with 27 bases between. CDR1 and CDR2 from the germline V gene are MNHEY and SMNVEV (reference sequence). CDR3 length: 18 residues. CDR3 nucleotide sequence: TGTGCCAGCAGTTCGTTTACGACTCCGGGACTTATGGGGGACGAGCAGTACTTC. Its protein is CASSSFTTPGLMGDEQYF.